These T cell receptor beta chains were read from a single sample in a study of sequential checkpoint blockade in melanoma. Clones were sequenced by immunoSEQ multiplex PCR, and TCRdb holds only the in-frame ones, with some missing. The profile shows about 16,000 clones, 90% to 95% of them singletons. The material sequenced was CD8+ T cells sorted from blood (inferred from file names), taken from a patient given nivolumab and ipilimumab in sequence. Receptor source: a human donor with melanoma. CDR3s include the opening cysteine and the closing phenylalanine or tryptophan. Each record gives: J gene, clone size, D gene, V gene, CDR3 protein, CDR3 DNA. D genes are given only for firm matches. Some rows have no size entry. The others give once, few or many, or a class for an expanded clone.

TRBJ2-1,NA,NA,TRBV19,CATRSAREIDEQFF,TGTGCCACCCGATCCGCTCGGGAGATCGATGAGCAGTTCTTC
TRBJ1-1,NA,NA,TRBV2,CASSGGETEAFF,TGTGCCAGCAGTGGGGGAGAGACTGAAGCTTTCTTT
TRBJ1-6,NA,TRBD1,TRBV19,CASSRDREGNSPLHF,TGTGCCAGTAGTCGGGACAGGGAAGGGAATTCACCCCTCCACTTT
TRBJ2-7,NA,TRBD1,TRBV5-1,CASSFRDRRYEQYF,TGCGCCAGCAGCTTCCGGGACAGGAGATACGAGCAGTACTTC
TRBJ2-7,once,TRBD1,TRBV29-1,CSSLDRGRNEQYF,TGCAGCTCTTTGGACAGGGGACGTAACGAGCAGTACTTC
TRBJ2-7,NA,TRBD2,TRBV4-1,CASSQRLAGGKEQYF,TGCGCCAGCAGCCAACGACTAGCGGGAGGTAAGGAGCAGTACTTC
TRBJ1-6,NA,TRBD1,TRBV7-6,CASSRGTGGSSPLHF,TGTGCCAGCAGCAGAGGGACAGGGGGTAGTTCACCCCTCCACTTT
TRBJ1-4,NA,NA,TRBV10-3,CAISETGTNEKLFF,TGTGCCATCAGTGAGACAGGGACTAATGAAAAACTGTTTTTT
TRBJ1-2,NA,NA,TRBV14,CASGPSESLGYTF,TGTGCCAGCGGCCCCAGCGAGAGCCTGGGCTACACCTTC
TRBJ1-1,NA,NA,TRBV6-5,CASSYSTGEVNTEAFF,TGTGCCAGCAGTTACTCGACAGGCGAAGTGAACACTGAAGCTTTCTTT
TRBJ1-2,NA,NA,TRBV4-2,CASSQFLEGLLGYTF,TGTGCCAGCAGCCAATTTTTGGAGGGGCTTCTTGGCTACACCTTC
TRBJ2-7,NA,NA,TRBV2,CATASGLATFYEQYF,TGTGCCACAGCCTCGGGACTCGCGACTTTCTACGAGCAGTACTTC
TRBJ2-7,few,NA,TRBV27,CASASVDRRYEQYF,TGTGCCAGCGCAAGTGTGGACAGAAGATACGAGCAGTACTTC
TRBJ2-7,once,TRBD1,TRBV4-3,CASSPGQVSYEQYF,TGCGCCAGCAGCCCGGGACAGGTGAGCTACGAGCAGTACTTC
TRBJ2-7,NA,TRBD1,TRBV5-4,CASSLGDRVYEQYF,TGTGCCAGCAGCTTGGGGGACAGAGTTTACGAGCAGTACTTC
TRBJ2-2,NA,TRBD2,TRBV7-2,CASRAGELSLPGELFF,TGTGCCAGCCGAGCGGGAGAGCTATCTTTGCCCGGGGAGCTGTTTTTT
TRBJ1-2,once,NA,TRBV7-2,CASSLGGHNYGYTF,TGTGCCAGCAGCTTGGGGGGGCACAACTATGGCTACACCTTC
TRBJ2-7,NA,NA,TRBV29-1,CSVECGVSYEQYF,TGCAGCGTTGAATGCGGGGTGAGCTACGAGCAGTACTTC
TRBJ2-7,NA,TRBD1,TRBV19,CASSAGTGSYEQYF,TGTGCCAGTAGTGCCGGGACAGGCTCCTACGAGCAGTACTTC
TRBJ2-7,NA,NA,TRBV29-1,CSVSGPYEQYF,TGCAGCGTCAGCGGGCCCTACGAGCAGTACTTC
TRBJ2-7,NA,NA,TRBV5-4,CASSLESGYEQYF,TGTGCCAGCAGCTTGGAAAGCGGCTACGAGCAGTACTTC
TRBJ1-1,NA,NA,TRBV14,CASSQALGSAEAFF,TGTGCCAGCAGCCAAGCTCTGGGGAGTGCTGAAGCTTTCTTT
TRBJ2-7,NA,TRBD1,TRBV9,CASSDPGQGAFNEQYF,TGTGCCAGCAGCGACCCAGGACAGGGGGCGTTCAACGAGCAGTACTTC
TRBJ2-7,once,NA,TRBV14,CASSHGGEGGYEQYF,TGTGCCAGCAGCCACGGCGGGGAAGGAGGCTACGAGCAGTACTTC
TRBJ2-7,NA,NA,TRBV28,CASTGLPFSYEQYF,TGTGCCAGCACCGGACTGCCGTTTTCCTACGAGCAGTACTTC
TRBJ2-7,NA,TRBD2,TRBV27,CASSLAGGLYEQYF,TGTGCCAGCAGTTTAGCGGGAGGGCTGTACGAGCAGTACTTC
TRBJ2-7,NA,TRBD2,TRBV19,CASSPGGWYEQYF,TGTGCCAGTAGTCCGGGGGGGTGGTACGAGCAGTACTTC
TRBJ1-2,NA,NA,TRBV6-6,CALGGEYYGYTF,TGTGCTTTAGGGGGGGAATACTATGGCTACACCTTC
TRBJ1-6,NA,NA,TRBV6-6,CASSYSWGQFHF,TGTGCCAGCAGTTACTCGTGGGGCCAGTTCCACTTT
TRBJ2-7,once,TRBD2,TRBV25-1,CASSELAGGPLGSYEQYF,TGTGCCAGCAGTGAGTTAGCGGGAGGGCCTCTAGGGTCCTACGAGCAGTACTTC
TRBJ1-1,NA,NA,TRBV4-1,CASSQDRREGTEAFF,TGCGCCAGCAGCCAAGACCGAAGAGAGGGAACTGAAGCTTTCTTT
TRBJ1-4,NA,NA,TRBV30,CAWSGVSLEKLFF,TGTGCCTGGTCCGGGGTTTCCCTCGAAAAACTGTTTTTT
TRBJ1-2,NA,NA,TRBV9,CASSVDIGGLDGYTF,TGTGCCAGCAGCGTAGATATAGGGGGTTTGGATGGCTACACCTTC
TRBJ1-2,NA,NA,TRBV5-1,CASSSDPGDWNGYTF,TGCGCCAGCAGCTCGGATCCGGGGGATTGGAATGGCTACACCTTC
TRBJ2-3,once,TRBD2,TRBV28,CASSRSGRTASTDTQYF,TGTGCCAGCAGTAGAAGCGGGAGGACAGCTAGCACAGATACGCAGTATTTT
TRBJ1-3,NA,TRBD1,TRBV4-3,CASSQDPDRVSGNTIYF,TGCGCCAGCAGCCAAGACCCTGACAGGGTCTCTGGAAACACCATATATTTT
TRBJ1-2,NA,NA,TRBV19,CASSIFSVGKAYTF,TGTGCCAGTAGTATTTTCTCGGTGGGCAAGGCCTACACCTTC
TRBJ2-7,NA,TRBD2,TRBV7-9,CASSSTSGKSYEQYF,TGTGCCAGCAGCTCGACTAGCGGGAAGTCCTACGAGCAGTACTTC
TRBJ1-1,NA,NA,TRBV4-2,CASSQSRAESTEAFF,TGTGCCAGCAGCCAAAGCAGGGCGGAGAGCACTGAAGCTTTCTTT
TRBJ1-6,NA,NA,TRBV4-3,CASSNGGSPLHF,TGCGCCAGCAGTAACGGGGGTTCACCCCTCCACTTT
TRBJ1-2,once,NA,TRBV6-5,CASSDYGGYTF,TGTGCCAGCAGTGACTATGGCGGCTACACCTTC
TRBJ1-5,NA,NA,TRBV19,CASSIRYSNQPQHF,TGTGCCAGTAGTATCAGGTATAGCAATCAGCCCCAGCATTTT
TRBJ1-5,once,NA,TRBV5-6,CASSLKGVVNQPQHF,TGTGCCAGCAGCTTGAAGGGGGTAGTAAATCAGCCCCAGCATTTT
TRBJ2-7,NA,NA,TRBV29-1,CSVEGGGGADYEQYF,TGCAGCGTTGAAGGGGGCGGGGGCGCCGACTACGAGCAGTACTTC
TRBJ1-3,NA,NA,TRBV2,CASGAPASSGNTIYF,TGTGCCAGCGGGGCTCCCGCTAGCTCTGGAAACACCATATATTTT
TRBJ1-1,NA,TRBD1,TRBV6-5,CASSLRDRGREAFF,TGTGCCAGCAGTCTCCGGGACAGGGGGAGGGAAGCTTTCTTT
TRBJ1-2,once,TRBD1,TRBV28,CASSSTHPDRGESGYTF,TGTGCCAGCAGTTCTACTCATCCGGACAGGGGCGAGAGTGGCTACACCTTC
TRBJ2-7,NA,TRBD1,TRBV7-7,CASSLGTGDAYEQYF,TGTGCTAGCAGCTTAGGGACAGGGGATGCCTACGAGCAGTACTTC
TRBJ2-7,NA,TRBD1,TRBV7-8,CASSLKGASYEQYF,TGTGCCAGCAGCTTAAAGGGGGCTTCCTACGAGCAGTACTTC
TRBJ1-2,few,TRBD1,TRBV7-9,CASSQGQGDYGYTF,TGTGCCAGCAGCCAAGGACAGGGAGACTATGGCTACACCTTC
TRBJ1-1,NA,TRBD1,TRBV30,CAWSPEDREFEAFF,TGTGCCTGGAGTCCTGAGGACAGGGAATTTGAAGCTTTCTTT
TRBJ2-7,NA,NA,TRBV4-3,CASSPAASAVYEQYF,TGCGCCAGCAGCCCGGCGGCTAGTGCGGTCTACGAGCAGTACTTC